These 5 T cell receptor beta chains were all obtained from the same sample, sequenced in a study of blood T cell repertoires in COVID-19. Assay used: immunoSEQ multiplex PCR; TCRdb lists only in-frame clones, some missing. The sample carries approximately 300,000 clones, roughly 85% recorded once. The material sequenced was PBMCs or T cells enriched from blood (not recorded which). The receptors were sampled from a woman in her thirties who had been exposed to COVID-19.

This chain connects TRBV4-2 to TRBJ2-1, with 12 positions matching TRBD2. V was clipped by 0 bases and J by 7 bases; unmatched bases: 1. CDR1 is LGHNA and CDR2 is YNFKEQ in the germline V gene. The CDR3 is 15 residues long. Here the CDR3 DNA reads TGTGCCAGCAGCCAAGACGGACTAGCGGGAAATGAGCAGTTCTTC. Translation gives CASSQDGLAGNEQFF.

The chain uses TRBV5-4 and TRBJ2-3; D unclear. V shed 0 bases and J shed 2 bases, with 10 bases lying between them. The CDR3 is made up of 15 amino acids. Germline assignment: CDR1 SGHNT and CDR2 YYREEE (reference sequence). CDR3 protein: CASSLAVADTDTQYF. CDR3 coding DNA: TGTGCCAGCAGCTTGGCCGTTGCAGACACAGATACGCAGTATTTT. The whole variable domain, remainder taken from reference TRBV5-4 and TRBJ2-3, is ETGVTQSPTHLIKTRGQQVTLRCSSQSGHNTVSWYQQALGQGPQFIFQYYREEENGRGNFPPRFSGLQFPNYSSELNVNALELDDSALYLCASSLAVADTDTQYFGPGTRLTVL.

The V gene is TRBV6-5, the J gene TRBJ1-4; tentative D call: TRBD1 (6 bases). Trimming removed 8 bases from V and 6 bases from J, with 16 bases in between. The CDR3 loop spans 14 amino acids. From germline, CDR1 is MNHEY and CDR2 SVGAGI. CDR3 bases: TGTGCCAGCGGGACGCGGGGGCTCGATGAAAAACTGTTTTTT. Amino acids: CASGTRGLDEKLFF.

J is TRBJ1-5 and V is TRBV5-5, with TRBD1 as a possible D gene (6 bases). The CDR3 is 13 amino acids. V dropped 1 base and J dropped 4 bases, with 6 bases sitting between them. Germline values: CDR1 SGHKS, CDR2 YYEKEE (reference sequence). CDR3 residues: CASSLQGNQPQHF. CDR3 nucleotides: TGTGCCAGCAGCTTGCAGGGGAATCAGCCCCAGCATTTT.

This chain joins TRBV2 and TRBJ1-2; 9 nucleotides agree with TRBD1. Germline V gene lookup returns CDR1 SNHLY and CDR2 FYNNEI. Trimming cost V 9 bases and J 10 bases; bases outside gene matches: 3. There are 10 residues in the CDR3. CDR3: CASRQGVYTF. For the CDR3, the DNA is TGTGCCAGTAGACAGGGGGTCTACACCTTC.